This TCR beta chain was identified during a study of cytomegalovirus exposure and HLA in healthy donors. This clone appeared many times. CDR1 and CDR2 from the germline V gene are SGHAT and FQNNGV. This CDR3 has 14 residues. V was pared by 1 base and J by 7 bases, with 3 bases of the junction left unmatched. Method: immunoSEQ multiplex PCR; TCRdb's copy keeps in-frame clones and lacks some. The sample has some 110,000 clones; roughly nine tenths are singletons. The source material was PBMCs. The rearrangement uses TRBV11-2 and TRBJ2-1; the match to TRBD2 covers 8 bases. This receptor was obtained from a man between 18 and 29 years old in good health and CMV-seropositive. CDR3 in amino acids: CASSLVGGANEQFF. Here the CDR3 DNA reads TGTGCCAGCAGCTTAGTCGGGGGGGCGAATGAGCAGTTCTTC.